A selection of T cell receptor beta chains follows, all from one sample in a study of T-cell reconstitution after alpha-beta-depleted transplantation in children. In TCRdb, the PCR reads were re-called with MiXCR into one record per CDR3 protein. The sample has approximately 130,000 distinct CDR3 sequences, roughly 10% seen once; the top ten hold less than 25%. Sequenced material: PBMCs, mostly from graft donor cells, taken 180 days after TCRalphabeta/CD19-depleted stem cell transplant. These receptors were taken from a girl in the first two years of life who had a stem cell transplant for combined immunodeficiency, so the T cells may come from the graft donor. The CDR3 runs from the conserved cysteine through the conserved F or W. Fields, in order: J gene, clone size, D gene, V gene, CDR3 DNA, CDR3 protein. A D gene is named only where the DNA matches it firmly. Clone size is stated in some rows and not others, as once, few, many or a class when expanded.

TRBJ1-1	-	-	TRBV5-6	TGTGCCAGCATCGGCCGGGACACTGAAGCTTTCTTT	CASIGRDTEAFF
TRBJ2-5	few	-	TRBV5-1	TGCGCCAGCAGCTTGGATACCCAAGAGACCCAGTACTTC	CASSLDTQETQYF
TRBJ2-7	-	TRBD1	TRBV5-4	TGTGCCAGCAGCCACGGGGACAGCTCCTACGAGCAGTACTTC	CASSHGDSSYEQYF
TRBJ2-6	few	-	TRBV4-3	TGCGCCAGCAGCCGTCGTGAGGCCAACGTCCTGACTTTC	CASSRREANVLTF
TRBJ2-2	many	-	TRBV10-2	TGCGCCAGCAGTGAAGTTGTCAGGGTCGGGGAGCTGTTTTTT	CASSEVVRVGELFF
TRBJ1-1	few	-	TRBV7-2	TGTGCCAGCAGCTTAGGGGGGAAGGTGACTGAAGCTTTCTTT	CASSLGGKVTEAFF
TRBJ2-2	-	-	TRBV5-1	TGCGCCAGCAGCTTCGACACCTACACCGGGGAGCTGTTTTTT	CASSFDTYTGELFF
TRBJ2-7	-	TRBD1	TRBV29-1	TGCAGCGTTGCGAGTCGCGGGACAGGGGAGGACGAGCAGTACTTC	CSVASRGTGEDEQYF
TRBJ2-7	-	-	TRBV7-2	TGTGCCAGCAGCTTGAGTCGCAGGGCCAGGCGGGAGCAGTACTTC	CASSLSRRARREQYF
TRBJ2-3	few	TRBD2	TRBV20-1	TGCAGTGCAACGACTAGCGGGAGGGCCGAAGATACGCAGTATTTT	CSATTSGRAEDTQYF
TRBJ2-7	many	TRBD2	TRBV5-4	TGTGCCAGCAGCTTGGCCGGACTAGCGGGAGAGTACGAGCAGTACTTC	CASSLAGLAGEYEQYF
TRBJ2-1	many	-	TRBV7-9	TGTGCCAGCAGCTTCCCGGGACCTTACAATGAGCAGTTCTTC	CASSFPGPYNEQFF
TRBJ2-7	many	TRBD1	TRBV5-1	TGCGCCAGCAGCTCACAGGGGTCCCCCCACGAGCAGTACTTC	CASSSQGSPHEQYF
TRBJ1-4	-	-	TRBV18	TGTGCCAGCTCTCCCCGCCCGGAAAAACTGTTTTTT	CASSPRPEKLFF
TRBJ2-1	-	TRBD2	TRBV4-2	TGTGCCAGCAGCCGCCCAAAGAGGACTAGCGGGATGGGGTACAATGAGCAGTTCTTC	CASSRPKRTSGMGYNEQFF
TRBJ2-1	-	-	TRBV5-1	TGCGCCAGCACCCTTGGGATTGGGGGGGCGAGCTCCTACAATGAGCAGTTCTTC	CASTLGIGGASSYNEQFF
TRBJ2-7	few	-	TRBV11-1	TGTGCCAGCAGCTTAATAGGCGGAGTCTCCTACGAGCAGTACTTC	CASSLIGGVSYEQYF
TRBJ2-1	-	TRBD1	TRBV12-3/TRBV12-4	TGTGCCAGCAGGTTCCGGGCAGGGGGCAATGAGCAGTTCTTC	CASRFRAGGNEQFF
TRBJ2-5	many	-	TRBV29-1	TGCAGCGTTGGAAAAGAGACCCAGTACTTC	CSVGKETQYF
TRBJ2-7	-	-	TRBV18	TGTGCCAGCTCACGGGCGGTCCCCTCCTACGAGCAGTACTTC	CASSRAVPSYEQYF
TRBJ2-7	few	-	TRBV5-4	TGTGCCACCCAAGGGGCCTCCTCCTACGAGCAGTACTTC	CATQGASSYEQYF
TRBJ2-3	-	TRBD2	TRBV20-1	TGCAGTAATCTGGCGGGGGGGCCGGGCACAGATACGCAGTATTTT	CSNLAGGPGTDTQYF
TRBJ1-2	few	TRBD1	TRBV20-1	TGCAGTGCTAGAGGCTCCAGTCGGACAGGGGACCCCTATGGCTACACCTTC	CSARGSSRTGDPYGYTF
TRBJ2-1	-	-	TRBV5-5	TGTGCCAGCAGCATGGACTTAACCAATGAGCAGTTCTTC	CASSMDLTNEQFF
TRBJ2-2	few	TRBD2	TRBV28	TGTGCCAGCAGCCGACTAGCGGGACTCACCGGGGAGCTGTTTTTT	CASSRLAGLTGELFF
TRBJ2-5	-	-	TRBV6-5	TGTGCCAGCAGTTACTCGAAATCGCTCGGGGGCCGACAAGAGACCCAGTACTTC	CASSYSKSLGGRQETQYF
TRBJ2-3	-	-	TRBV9	TGTGCCAGCAGCGTAGAGAACAGGCCCACAGATACGCAGTATTTT	CASSVENRPTDTQYF
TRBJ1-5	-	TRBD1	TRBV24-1	TGTGCCACCAGTGATTTGCAAAGGGACAGGGAGAATCAGCCCCAGCATTTT	CATSDLQRDRENQPQHF
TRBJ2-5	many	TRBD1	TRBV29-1	TGCAGCGTTGGCAGCCGGACAGGGGGGGAGACCCAGTACTTC	CSVGSRTGGETQYF
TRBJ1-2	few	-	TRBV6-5	TGTGCCAGCACCACAGGGTATGGCTACACCTTC	CASTTGYGYTF
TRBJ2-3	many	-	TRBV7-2	TGTGCCAGCAGCGAGGACCGCACAGATACGCAGTATTTT	CASSEDRTDTQYF
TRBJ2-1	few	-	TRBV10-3	TGTGCCATCAACCCCGGGGTAGTTCCCTACAATGAGCAGTTCTTC	CAINPGVVPYNEQFF
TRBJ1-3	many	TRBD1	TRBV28	TGTGCCAGCAGTTTATTACGGCTAGGGGGCTTCTCTGGAAACACCATATATTTT	CASSLLRLGGFSGNTIYF
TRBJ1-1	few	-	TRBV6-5	TGTGCCAGCAGTTACTCGACCGGGGGGGGAGGGACTGAAGCTTTCTTT	CASSYSTGGGGTEAFF
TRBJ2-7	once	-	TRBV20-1	TGCAGTGCTAGGCGGGCAGGGGCGGACTCCTACGAGCAGTACTTC	CSARRAGADSYEQYF
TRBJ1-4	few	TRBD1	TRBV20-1	TGCAGTGCTGCAGGGGGAACTAATGAAAAACTGTTTTTT	CSAAGGTNEKLFF
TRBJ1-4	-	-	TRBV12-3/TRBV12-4	TGTGCCAGCAGGTCCGAGACAGGCCCCGAAAAACTGTTTTTT	CASRSETGPEKLFF
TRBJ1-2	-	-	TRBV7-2	TGTGCCAGCAGCCCCAGCTGGGGGCGCTACTATGGCTACACCTTC	CASSPSWGRYYGYTF
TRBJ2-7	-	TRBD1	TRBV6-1	TGTGCCAGCAGTAGACAGGGTCTAGCCCAGAGCGAGCAGTACTTC	CASSRQGLAQSEQYF
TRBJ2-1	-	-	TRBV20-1	TGCAGTGCTAGAGCGGGACCGTACAATGAGCAGTTCTTC	CSARAGPYNEQFF
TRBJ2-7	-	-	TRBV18	TGTGCCAGCTCACCAACGTGGGACATCACCTACGAGCAGTACTTC	CASSPTWDITYEQYF
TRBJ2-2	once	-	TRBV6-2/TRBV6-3	TGTGCCAGCAGTTACTCCCTTCTAGGGGGGGAGCTGTTTTTT	CASSYSLLGGELFF
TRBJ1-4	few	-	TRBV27	TGTGCCAGCAGTCGTGGACTGGCACAGGGTGATGAAAAACTGTTTTTT	CASSRGLAQGDEKLFF
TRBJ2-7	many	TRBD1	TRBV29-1	TGCAGCGGGGGACAGGGGTTGGACGAGCAGTACTTC	CSGGQGLDEQYF
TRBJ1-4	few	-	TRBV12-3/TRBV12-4	TGTGCCAGCAGACAAACACCGGCAACTAATGAAAAACTGTTTTTT	CASRQTPATNEKLFF
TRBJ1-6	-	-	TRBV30	TGTGCCTGGAGTGTACTGGGGGGTGGAAATTCACCCCTCCACTTT	CAWSVLGGGNSPLHF